This T cell receptor beta chain was sequenced in a study of early T cells in non-severe SARS-CoV-2 infection. Study background: Sequencing used unsorted whole-blood bulk RNA, so chains lack pairing.

This CDR3 comprises 15 residues. Trimming cost V 5 bases and J 7 bases, with 18 bases left between them. CDR1 and CDR2 from the germline V gene are SEHNR and FQNEAQ (reference sequence). The library protocol tagged individual cDNA molecules with unique molecular identifiers. From the 5' RACE reads, TCRdb called clonotypes with MiXCR, one entry per CDR3 protein. This sample has 40,000 to 55,000 distinct CDR3 sequences, with roughly 23% found just once. This clonotype was observed a handful of times. Its target is not known. Study-level points and caveats: VDJdb matches were skewed toward anti-spike CD8 T cell responses.

The TCR originated in an adult who was a healthcare worker with PCR-confirmed SARS-CoV-2 infection or an uninfected control (not recorded which). Sequenced here: whole blood, sampled at baseline. The chain couples TRBV7-9 to TRBJ1-5; D not resolved. CDR3 sequence reads: CASSTSRAPGQPQHF. The CDR3 DNA reads as TGTGCCAGCAGCACGAGCCGGGCCCCGGGGCAGCCCCAGCATTTT.